This T cell receptor (beta chain) was captured in a study of T cells in localized non-small cell lung cancer. Study results and caveats: Tumor showed lower T cell clonality than uninvolved adjacent lung, where it was highest.

The germline V gene has CDR1 GTSNPN and CDR2 SVGIG (reference sequence). The CDR3 extends over 13 amino acids. The V end lost 5 bases, the J end lost 0 bases, and 10 bases lay between the germline ends. Using immunoSEQ multiplex PCR, the repertoire was profiled, and TCRdb retains in-frame clones only, with some absent. Here the sample spans 45,000 to 65,000 clones, around three quarters being singletons. This clone was observed a single time. The target antigen is unknown. The starting material was PBMCs, obtained before any cancer treatment. This chain uses TRBV30 with TRBJ1-1, with no clear D. This TCR derives from a woman aged 35-75 years with stage II lung adenocarcinoma. The CDR3: CAWGDGLNTEAFF. CDR3 coding DNA: TGTGCCTGGGGAGACGGATTGAACACTGAAGCTTTCTTT.